These T cell receptor beta chains were read from a single sample in a study of cytomegalovirus exposure and HLA in healthy donors. The data were produced by immunoSEQ multiplex PCR, yet TCRdb's version contains in-frame clones alone and is incomplete. The sample yields about 180,000 clones, 85% seen once. Sequenced material: PBMCs. The receptors here all came from a man younger than 35 in good health and CMV-seropositive. Each CDR3 is given with its conserved first and last residue. The order of the fields is J gene, V gene, clone size, D gene, CDR3 DNA, CDR3 protein. D genes are given only for firm matches. Size values are once, few and many counts, or a class for expanded clones, and some rows have none.

>TRBJ2-7|TRBV11-3|NA|NA
TGTGCCAGCAGCTTAGATGGGGCGGGGCCGTCCTACGAGCAGTACTTC
CASSLDGAGPSYEQYF
>TRBJ2-1|TRBV5-1|NA|NA
TGCGCCAGCAGCTTGGTCGGTGAGCAGTTCTTC
CASSLVGEQFF
>TRBJ2-5|TRBV30|NA|TRBD2
TGTGCCTGGAGCCCATGGCCTAGCGGGCAAGAGACCCAGTACTTC
CAWSPWPSGQETQYF
>TRBJ1-2|TRBV28|NA|NA
TGTGCCAGCAGCCTTGTTGGAGATGGCTACACCTTC
CASSLVGDGYTF
>TRBJ1-5|TRBV7-2|NA|NA
TGTGCCAGCAGCACCCACAGGGCAACGAGCAATCAGCCCCAGCATTTT
CASSTHRATSNQPQHF
>TRBJ1-6|TRBV6-5|NA|NA
TGTGCCAGCGGCTGGTCTTCAGAATCACCCCTCCACTTT
CASGWSSESPLHF
>TRBJ2-3|TRBV2|NA|TRBD2
TGTGCCAGCAGTGAAGCGGGGGGACTAGCGGGAGCGGGAGATACGCAGTATTTT
CASSEAGGLAGAGDTQYF
>TRBJ1-1|TRBV13|NA|TRBD1
TGTGCCAGCAGCTTAGGGGGACAGGGGATGACTGAAGCTTTCTTT
CASSLGGQGMTEAFF
>TRBJ2-7|TRBV6-1|NA|NA
TGTGCCAGCAGAGAGGGAGGACGATCCTACGAGCAGTACTTC
CASREGGRSYEQYF
>TRBJ2-7|TRBV6-5|NA|TRBD1
TGTGCCAGCAGGAACAGGGGCCCCTACGAGCAGTACTTC
CASRNRGPYEQYF
>TRBJ2-1|TRBV5-1|once|TRBD2
TGCGCCAGCTACGCGGGACTAGCGGGAGGTACCGGTGAGCAGTTCTTC
CASYAGLAGGTGEQFF
>TRBJ1-3|TRBV6-5|NA|NA
TGTGCCAGCAGCCGCGGGGGGGAGTCCGGAAACACCATATATTTT
CASSRGGESGNTIYF
>TRBJ1-2|TRBV28|few|NA
TGTGCCAGCTATACTGTCGGAAGGGGACAAGGCTACACCTTC
CASYTVGRGQGYTF
>TRBJ2-7|TRBV4-1|NA|TRBD2
TGCGCCAGCAGCCAAGGCAGCGGGAGGGCCAAAGGTGCCTACGAGCAGTACTTC
CASSQGSGRAKGAYEQYF
>TRBJ2-1|TRBV11-3|NA|TRBD2
TGTGCCAGCAGCCGAGGACTAGCCGGAGTTATGCTCTACAATGAGCAGTTCTTC
CASSRGLAGVMLYNEQFF
>TRBJ2-1|TRBV7-6|NA|NA
TGTGCCAGCAGCTTTACCGGACTGCCTAGCTCCTACAATGAGCAGTTCTTC
CASSFTGLPSSYNEQFF
>TRBJ2-7|TRBV5-4|NA|TRBD1
TGTGCCAGCAGCTCACGGACAGGGGGCATCGACGAGCAGTACTTC
CASSSRTGGIDEQYF
>TRBJ1-2|TRBV27|NA|TRBD1
TGTGCCAGCAGTTACGGACAGGGGGAAGGCTACACCTTC
CASSYGQGEGYTF
>TRBJ2-5|TRBV11-2|NA|NA
TGTGCCAGCAGCCCACGCTCTCCGGTGACCCAGTACTTC
CASSPRSPVTQYF
>TRBJ2-1|TRBV5-1|many|NA
TGCGCCAGCAGCTTACAAAGCGGGTACAATGAGCAGTTCTTC
CASSLQSGYNEQFF
>TRBJ1-2|TRBV23-1|NA|NA
TGCGCCAGCAGTCCTTATGGCTACACCTTC
CASSPYGYTF
>TRBJ2-7|TRBV4-2|NA|NA
TGTGCCAGCAGCCAGGACAGAGTCACGGGGCGCGAGCAGTACTTC
CASSQDRVTGREQYF
>TRBJ2-7|TRBV5-6|NA|TRBD1
TGTGCCAGCAGCCTACAGGGGTTATCCTACGAGCAGTACTTC
CASSLQGLSYEQYF
>TRBJ2-7|TRBV5-6|NA|NA
TGTGCCAGCAGCTTGATCAGCGGGTACACCTACGAGCAGTACTTC
CASSLISGYTYEQYF
>TRBJ2-7|TRBV7-8|NA|TRBD2
TGTGCCAGCAGCTTAGGGCTAGCGGGGGTAAGCTCCTACGAGCAGTACTTC
CASSLGLAGVSSYEQYF
>TRBJ1-2|TRBV9|NA|NA
TGTGCCAGCAGCGCCCTTTCGAGCGGTAACTATGGCTACACCTTC
CASSALSSGNYGYTF
>TRBJ2-3|TRBV11-2|many|NA
TGTGCCAGCAGCTTAGGTCCCCTAGGCACGCAGTATTTT
CASSLGPLGTQYF
>TRBJ2-3|TRBV5-1|NA|TRBD2
TGCGCCAGCTTTTCTGGAGCGGGGGGGCCCACAGATACGCAGTATTTT
CASFSGAGGPTDTQYF
>TRBJ1-2|TRBV7-2|NA|NA
TGTGCCAGCAGCCAACAAGGGGCGACTAACTATGGCTACACCTTC
CASSQQGATNYGYTF
>TRBJ2-2|TRBV27|NA|NA
TGTGCCAGCAGCCTATTACAGCCTTCCGGATCCGGGGAGCTGTTTTTT
CASSLLQPSGSGELFF
>TRBJ1-2|TRBV30|NA|NA
TGTGCCTGGAGTCCATCCCGGGTGGGGGGTAACTATGGCTACACCTTC
CAWSPSRVGGNYGYTF
>TRBJ1-2|TRBV10-3|NA|TRBD1
TGTGCCATCAGTGAGTCCACGACAGGGCGGGGCTACACCTTC
CAISESTTGRGYTF
>TRBJ1-2|TRBV5-1|NA|NA
TGCGCCAGCAGCTCCGGTACAGGGTTGACTTATGGCTACACCTTC
CASSSGTGLTYGYTF
>TRBJ2-2|TRBV10-1|once|NA
TGCGCCAGCAGCAGTGACTTGAACACCGGGGAGCTGTTTTTT
CASSSDLNTGELFF
>TRBJ2-2|TRBV5-4|NA|NA
TGTGCCAGCAGCTTAGACTCGGGACTGAGGGAGCTGTTTTTT
CASSLDSGLRELFF
>TRBJ2-7|TRBV27|NA|NA
TGTGCCAGCACCTCAACCCGCCTCGGCGGCGAGCAGTACTTC
CASTSTRLGGEQYF
>TRBJ2-1|TRBV4-1|NA|NA
TGCGCCAGCAGCCAAGATCCGGTCTCCTACAATGAGCAGTTCTTC
CASSQDPVSYNEQFF
>TRBJ1-3|TRBV27|NA|NA
TGTGCCAGCAGTTCCTCAGCCAGGGGCCTGAACCCTGGAAACACCATATATTTT
CASSSSARGLNPGNTIYF
>TRBJ2-3|TRBV5-6|NA|TRBD2
TGTGCCAGCAGCTTGAAGCGGGGGTTTACAGATACGCAGTATTTT
CASSLKRGFTDTQYF
>TRBJ2-3|TRBV5-1|NA|TRBD2
TGCGCCAGCAGAGTAACTAGCGGGACAGATACGCAGTATTTT
CASRVTSGTDTQYF
>TRBJ2-7|TRBV28|NA|TRBD1
TGTGCCAGCAGTTTGACCACCGGGACAGGGGTAAGGGGGTACTTC
CASSLTTGTGVRGYF
>TRBJ1-1|TRBV27|NA|TRBD1
TGTGCCAGCAGTTTAGGGAGAGGGGGCGTTCCTGAAGCTTTCTTT
CASSLGRGGVPEAFF
>TRBJ2-4|TRBV5-1|NA|NA
TGCGCCAGCAGCTTGACAGGGAGCGAAAACATTCAGTACTTC
CASSLTGSENIQYF
>TRBJ1-1|TRBV18|NA|TRBD1
TGTGCCAGCTCATCGAGGACAGGGCGAACTGAAGCTTTCTTT
CASSSRTGRTEAFF
>TRBJ2-7|TRBV9|once|NA
TGTGCCAGCAGCGTAGGGCAGGGGTACTACGAGCAGTACTTC
CASSVGQGYYEQYF
>TRBJ1-4|TRBV27|NA|NA
TGTGCCAGCAGCCATTACGACCGGGTCGGGGGTGAAAAACTGTTTTTT
CASSHYDRVGGEKLFF
>TRBJ1-2|TRBV7-9|NA|NA
TGTGCCAGCAGCTCCCCCCGACCCCGCGGCGGCTACACCTTC
CASSSPRPRGGYTF